The source of this T cell receptor (beta chain) is a study of control samples from healthy donors and cancer patients (dated by TCRdb to the early 2020s). Library preparation employed the immunoSEQ multiplex PCR assay. TCRdb mirrors the immuneACCESS table, restricted to in-frame sequences. Some clones are absent from its copies; in checked studies, under half trace to an unresolved V gene, and the reason for the others is unknown. For this sample the table gives fewer than 500,000 clones, of which around 90% were detected only once. In total, the top ten clones hold 5.5% to 8% of the sample. Comments on this clone: No cognate antigen has been identified for it. No clone much larger than this one lies a single base away; base qualities are absent.

Germline trimming amounts to 3 bases on V and 0 bases on J, with 8 as the count of junction bases outside the gene matches. The CDR3 goes from the cysteine to the phenylalanine over 16 residues. Only the CDR3 DNA is retained, 48 bases long and in frame from the first base. The germline V gene (reference sequence) gives CDR1 as DFQATT and CDR2 as SNEGSKA. The specimen sequenced was PBMCs. The rearranged chain carries TRBV20-1 and TRBJ2-3; TRBD1 aligns with 8 central bases. This receptor was obtained from a middle-aged man with head and neck cancer. The DNA reads TGCAGTGCTAGTCGCCGACAGGGGCCGAGCACAGATACGCAGTATTTT. It specifies CSASRRQGPSTDTQYF.